The 20 T cell receptor beta chains listed next were all sequenced from one sample in a study of beta chain features in type 1 diabetes. Every bit of the isolated RNA underwent reverse transcription, so sequencing read expressed TCRB transcripts. TCRdb's table, derived via immunoSEQ multiplex PCR, lists solely in-frame clones and lacks some. The sample carries a few hundred thousand clones, around 14% recorded once. The sequenced sample was naive CD4+ T cells from blood. The origin of the receptors is a man aged 30-40 years in good health.

This clone was seen only a few times. Possible read error: a much larger clone is one base away. Other DNA sequences in the sample encode the same CDR3. This chain uses TRBV27 with TRBJ2-3; D uncertain. The germline gives CDR1 MNHEY, CDR2 SMNVEV (reference sequence). Trimming stripped 2 bases from V and 6 bases from J, with 3 bases between. The CDR3 has 11 residues. The CDR3 bases are TGTGCCAGCAGTTTAGGGGATACGCAGTATTTT. Its protein is CASSLGDTQYF.

This clone was counted only a few times. This chain joins TRBV7-3 and TRBJ2-2; 7 nucleotides line up with TRBD1. Trimming at V came to 7 bases and at J to 0 bases, leaving 14 bases not matched to a gene. CDR1 SGHTA and CDR2 FQGTGA come from the germline V gene. The CDR3 spans 18 residues. The CDR3 DNA is TGTGCCAGCACCACACACCCGGGACAGAACCCGAACACCGGGGAGCTGTTTTTT. Its translation: CASTTHPGQNPNTGELFF.

V usage is TRBV7-3 and J usage is TRBJ2-3; no reliable D call. Germline CDR1 is SGHTA and CDR2 is FQGTGA. CDR3 length: 14 amino acids. V gave up 1 base and J gave up 2 bases, with 7 bases separating them. The CDR3 loop is CASSLILLTDTQYF. In DNA form, the CDR3 reads TGTGCCAGCAGCTTAATTCTCCTCACAGATACGCAGTATTTT.

In its sample, this clone was seen a few times. The chain couples TRBV14 to TRBJ1-2, with TRBD1 matching over 7 bases. Trimming removed 0 bases from V and 3 bases from J; junction bases left unmatched: 10. CDR3 length equals 17 residues. Per germline, CDR1 SGHDN and CDR2 FVKESK. CDR3 nucleotides: TGTGCCAGCAGCCAAGACCTCGTGGCAGGGGGGCACTATGGCTACACCTTC. This gives the protein CASSQDLVAGGHYGYTF. Filled out from reference TRBV14 and TRBJ1-2, the complete variable domain reads EAGVTQFPSHSVIEKGQTVTLRCDPISGHDNLYWYRRVMGKEIKFLLHFVKESKQDESGMPNNRFLAERTGGTYSTLKVQPAELEDSGVYFCASSQDLVAGGHYGYTFGSGTRLTVV.

This clone was seen ten or more times. The chain has TRBV30 and TRBJ2-1; 9 nucleotides match TRBD2. The V and J ends lost 0 bases and 9 bases, in that order; junction bases with no gene match: 9. The CDR3 contains 15 residues. Germline CDR1 GTSNPN, CDR2 SVGIG (reference sequence). In DNA, the CDR3 is TGTGCCTGGAGTGTACTTGCTAGCGGGGTGGGTGAGCAGTTCTTC. This translates into CAWSVLASGVGEQFF.

This clone came up a few times. V and J are TRBV30 and TRBJ2-6, with D perhaps matching TRBD1 (6 bases). CDR3 length equals 15 residues. Germline CDR1 reads GTSNPN; CDR2 reads SVGIG (reference sequence). Trimming took 0 bases from V and 0 from J, leaving 6 bases between them. CDR3 in amino acids: CAWSVQGSGANVLTF. DNA of the CDR3: TGTGCCTGGAGTGTACAGGGCTCTGGGGCCAACGTCCTGACTTTC.

There are a few counts of this clone. The chain combines TRBV7-3 with TRBJ2-1; D gene ambiguous. The CDR3 sequence is 14 residues long. Trimming removed 5 bases from V and 5 bases from J, with 13 bases in between. Germline-derived CDR1 and CDR2 are SGHTA and FQGTGA. CDR3 residues: CASSPRANDNEQFF. The CDR3 DNA reads as TGTGCCAGCAGCCCGCGAGCCAATGACAATGAGCAGTTCTTC. Supplemented by reference TRBV7-3 and TRBJ2-1, the full variable domain reads GAGVSQTPSNKVTEKGKYVELRCDPISGHTALYWYRQSLGQGPEFLIYFQGTGAADDSGLPNDRFFAVRPEGSVSTLKIQRTERGDSAVYLCASSPRANDNEQFFGPGTRLTVL.

The chain joins TRBV4-1 to TRBJ2-1; D remains unclear. The CDR3 contains 15 residues. Deletions cut 5 bases from V and 0 bases from J, with 11 bases between. Germline V gene data show CDR1 as MGHRA and CDR2 as YSYEKL. DNA of the CDR3: TGCGCCAGCAGCACCCAGACAAGCTCCTACAATGAGCAGTTCTTC. This sequence encodes CASSTQTSSYNEQFF.

The rearrangement links TRBV7-2 to TRBJ2-3; D gene uncertain. The CDR3 contains 13 residues. The germline V gene has CDR1 SGHTA and CDR2 FQGNSA. Trimming shortened V by 4 bases and J by 5 bases, and 10 bases separated the two germline ends. CDR3 sequence reads: CASSSRKGDTQYF. CDR3 bases: TGTGCCAGCAGCTCCCGAAAAGGAGATACGCAGTATTTT.

This clone has more than one count but fewer than ten. The V and J genes are TRBV29-1 and TRBJ1-2; D ambiguous. V lost 5 bases, J lost 5 bases, and 21 bases lay in between. Germline CDR1 is SQVTM and CDR2 is ANQGSEA. The CDR3 covers 15 residues. The CDR3: CSVSKGKPDGYGYTF. The CDR3, as DNA: TGCAGCGTTTCGAAGGGTAAACCGGACGGTTATGGCTACACCTTC.

The sample holds a few counts of this clone. The chain joins TRBV2 to TRBJ2-5; D ambiguous. CDR3 length: 10 amino acids. V was clipped by 9 bases and J by 4 bases, with 6 bases between them. CDR1 SNHLY and CDR2 FYNNEI come from the germline V gene. The DNA for the CDR3 is TGTGCCAGTCAACTAGAGACCCAGTACTTC. This codes for CASQLETQYF.

Only a few counts were recorded for this clone. The rearrangement links TRBV21-1 to TRBJ1-6; the table names TRBD1, a call not compared with the DNA. TRBV21-1 is assigned pseudogene status. CDR3 length equals 17 residues. The CDR3 region is CASSKVEILQYNSPLHF. The CDR3 coding sequence is TGTGCCAGCAGCAAAGTAGAGATTTTACAGTATAATTCACCCCTCCACTTT.

This clone was found a few times. V is TRBV6-6 and J is TRBJ2-1; possibly TRBD2 for D (6 bases). V shed 5 bases and J shed 0 bases, with 14 bases lying between them. CDR3 length: 16 residues. Germline CDR1 reads MNHNY; CDR2 reads SVGAGI (reference sequence). CDR3 DNA: TGTGCCAGCAGTGGTCGGAGGGCCGGCTCCTACAATGAGCAGTTCTTC. As protein: CASSGRRAGSYNEQFF.

The chain carries TRBV4-3 and TRBJ2-4; perhaps D is TRBD1 or TRBD2 (5 bases each). The CDR3 extends over 19 amino acids. V was trimmed by 0 bases and J by 3 bases, leaving 21 bases between them. Germline CDR1 is LGHNA and CDR2 is YSLEER. The CDR3 loop reads CASSQDGDRGWSDKNIQYF. Here the CDR3 DNA reads TGCGCCAGCAGCCAAGATGGGGACCGGGGCTGGTCAGACAAAAACATTCAGTACTTC.

This clone appeared a few times. The chain combines TRBV7-2 with TRBJ1-2; D is ambiguous. Germline lookup yields CDR1 SGHTA and CDR2 FQGNSA. V was shortened by 1 base and J by 3 bases, with 12 bases between the two germline ends. CDR3 length: 15 amino acids. The CDR3 sequence is CASSLGLGIDYGYTF. CDR3 DNA: TGTGCCAGCAGCTTAGGACTAGGAATTGACTATGGCTACACCTTC.

This clone was counted between two and nine times. J is TRBJ1-6 and V is TRBV7-2; 7 bases match TRBD1. Looked up from germline, CDR1 is SGHTA and CDR2 is FQGNSA. This CDR3 spans 14 amino acids. Trimming cost V 5 bases and J 7 bases; bases outside gene matches: 5. The CDR3 protein is CASSIQGRNSPLHF. For the CDR3, the DNA is TGTGCCAGCAGCATACAGGGGCGCAATTCACCCCTCCACTTT. Complete variable domain (other parts from reference TRBV7-2 and TRBJ1-6): GAGVSQSPSNKVTEKGKDVELRCDPISGHTALYWYRQSLGQGLEFLIYFQGNSAPDKSGLPSDRFSAERTGGSVSTLTIQRTQQEDSAVYLCASSIQGRNSPLHFGNGTRLTVT.

The table lists this clone with a few counts. The chain recombines TRBV18 with TRBJ2-7; D is unclear. V shed 0 bases and J shed 2 bases, with 5 bases lying between them. This CDR3 spans 13 amino acids. Germline lookup yields CDR1 KGHSH and CDR2 LQKENI. DNA of the CDR3: TGTGCCAGCTCACCACCAAGCACCTACGAGCAGTACTTC. Translation: CASSPPSTYEQYF.

This clone was counted a few times. One base away lies a much larger clone, so this may be a sequencing read error. Other nucleotide sequences from this sample produce the same CDR3. This chain connects TRBV7-2 to TRBJ2-3, with D uncertain. Germline lookup yields CDR1 SGHTA and CDR2 FQGNSA. The V end was cut by 3 bases, the J end by 3 bases, with 1 base between. CDR3 size: 11 residues. The CDR3 region is CASSFTDTQYF. Here the CDR3 DNA reads TGTGCCAGCAGCTTTACAGATACGCAGTATTTT. Based on the CDR3 plus reference TRBV7-2 and TRBJ2-3, the full variable domain is GAGVSQSPSNKVTEKGKDVELRCDPISGHTALYWYRQSLGQGLEFLIYFQGNSAPDKSGLPSDRFSAERTGGSVSTLTIQRTQQEDSAVYLCASSFTDTQYFGPGTRLTVL.

The rearrangement links TRBV18 to TRBJ2-5; TRBD2 matches 8 bases. The V and J ends lost 8 bases and 2 bases, in that order; junction bases with no gene match: 4. Per germline, CDR1 KGHSH and CDR2 LQKENI. The CDR3 consists of 13 residues. CDR3 DNA: TGTGCCAGCCATGCTAGCGGGCAAGAGACCCAGTACTTC. Translated: CASHASGQETQYF.

A few counts support this clone. The V and J genes are TRBV29-1 and TRBJ2-5; D possibly corresponds to TRBD1 (7 bases). The length of the CDR3 is 17 residues. Germline V lookup: CDR1 SQVTM, CDR2 ANQGSEA. V lost 3 bases and J 2 bases, leaving 22 bases between the germline ends. The CDR3 DNA reads as TGCAGCGTTGATCAGGACAGGCGGTGGGACTTTCAAGAGACCCAGTACTTC. Translation gives CSVDQDRRWDFQETQYF. The full variable domain, in which reference TRBV29-1 and TRBJ2-5 provide the parts outside the CDR3, is SAVISQKPSRDICQRGTSLTIQCQVDSQVTMMFWYRQQPGQSLTLIATANQGSEATYESGFVIDKFPISRPNLTFSTLTVSNMSPEDSSIYLCSVDQDRRWDFQETQYFGPGTRLLVL.